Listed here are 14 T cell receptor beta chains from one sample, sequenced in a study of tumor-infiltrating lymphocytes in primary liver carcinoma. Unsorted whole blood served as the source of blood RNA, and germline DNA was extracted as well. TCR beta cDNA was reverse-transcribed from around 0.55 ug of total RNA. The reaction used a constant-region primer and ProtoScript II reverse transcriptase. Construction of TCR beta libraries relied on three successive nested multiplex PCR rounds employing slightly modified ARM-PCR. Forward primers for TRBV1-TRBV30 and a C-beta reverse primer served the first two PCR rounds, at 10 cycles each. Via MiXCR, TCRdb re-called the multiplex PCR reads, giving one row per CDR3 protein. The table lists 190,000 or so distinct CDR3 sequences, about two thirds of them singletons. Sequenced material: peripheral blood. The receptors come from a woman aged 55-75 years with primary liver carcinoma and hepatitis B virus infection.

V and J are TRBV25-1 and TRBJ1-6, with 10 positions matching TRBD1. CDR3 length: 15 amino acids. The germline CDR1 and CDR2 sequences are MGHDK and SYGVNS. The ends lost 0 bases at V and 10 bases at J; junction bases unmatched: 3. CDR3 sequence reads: CASSEYGTGESPLHF. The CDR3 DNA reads TGTGCCAGCAGTGAATACGGGACAGGGGAGTCACCCCTCCACTTT. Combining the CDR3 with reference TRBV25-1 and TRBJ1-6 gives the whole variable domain EADIYQTPRYLVIGTGKKITLECSQTMGHDKMYWYQQDPGMELHLIHYSYGVNSTEKGDLSSESTVSRIRTEHFPLTLESARPSHTSQYLCASSEYGTGESPLHFGNGTRLTVT.

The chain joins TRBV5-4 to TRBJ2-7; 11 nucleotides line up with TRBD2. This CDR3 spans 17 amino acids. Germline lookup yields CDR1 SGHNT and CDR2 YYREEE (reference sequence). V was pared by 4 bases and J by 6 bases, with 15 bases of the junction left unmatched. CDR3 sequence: CASSGSGTSGPLGEQYF. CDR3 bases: TGTGCCAGCAGCGGCTCCGGGACTAGCGGTCCTCTCGGCGAGCAGTACTTC.

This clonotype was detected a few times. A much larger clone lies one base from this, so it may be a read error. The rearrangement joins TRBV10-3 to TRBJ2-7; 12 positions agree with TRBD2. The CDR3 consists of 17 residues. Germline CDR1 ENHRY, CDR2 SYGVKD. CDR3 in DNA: TGTGCCATCAGCGACCATAGGCGGACTAGCGGGAACTACGTGCAGTACTTC. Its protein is CAISDHRRTSGNYVQYF.

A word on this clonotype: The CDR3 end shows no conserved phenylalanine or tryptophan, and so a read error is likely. As DNA, the CDR3 is TGTACCAGCAGCTCCATTCGGGACAGGATCCCCTATGGCTACACCGTC. Residues: CTSSSIRDRIPYGYTV. V is TRBV11-2 and J is TRBJ1-2; 8 nucleotides match TRBD1. The length of the CDR3 is 16 residues. CDR1 is SGHAT and CDR2 is FQNNGV in the germline V gene.

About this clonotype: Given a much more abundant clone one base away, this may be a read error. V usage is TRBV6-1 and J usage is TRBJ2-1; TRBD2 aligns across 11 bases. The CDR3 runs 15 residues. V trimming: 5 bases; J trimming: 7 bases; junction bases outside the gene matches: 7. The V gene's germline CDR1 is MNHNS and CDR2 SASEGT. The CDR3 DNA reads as TGTGCCAGCAGTATCCTAGCGGGAGGATGGAATGAGCAGTTCTTC. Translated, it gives CASSILAGGWNEQFF.

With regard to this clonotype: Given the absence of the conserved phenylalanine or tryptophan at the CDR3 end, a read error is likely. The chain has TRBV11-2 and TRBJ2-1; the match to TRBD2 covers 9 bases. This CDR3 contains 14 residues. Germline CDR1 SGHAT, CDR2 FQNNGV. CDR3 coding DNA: TGTGCCAGTAGCTTCCTAGCGGGGTACAATGAGCAGTTCCTC. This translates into CASSFLAGYNEQFL.

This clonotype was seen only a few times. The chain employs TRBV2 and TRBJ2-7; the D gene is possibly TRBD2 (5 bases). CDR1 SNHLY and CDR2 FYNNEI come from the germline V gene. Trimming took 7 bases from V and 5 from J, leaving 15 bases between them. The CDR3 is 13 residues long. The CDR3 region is CASMDLWRHEQYF. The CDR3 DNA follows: TGTGCCAGCATGGACCTCTGGAGGCACGAGCAGTACTTC.

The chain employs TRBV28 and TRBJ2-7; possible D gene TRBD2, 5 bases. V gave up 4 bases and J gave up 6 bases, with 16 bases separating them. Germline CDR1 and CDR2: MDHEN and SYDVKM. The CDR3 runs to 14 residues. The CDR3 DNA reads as TGTGCCAGCAGTTCACATTCTGCTGGGAGCGAGCAGTACTTC. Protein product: CASSSHSAGSEQYF.

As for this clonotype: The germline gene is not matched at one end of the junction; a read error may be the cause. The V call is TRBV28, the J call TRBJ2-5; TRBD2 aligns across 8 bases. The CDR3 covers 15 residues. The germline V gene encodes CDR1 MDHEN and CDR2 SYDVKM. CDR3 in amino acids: CANSSKGLVGETQYF. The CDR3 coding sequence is TGTGCCAACAGTTCCAAGGGACTAGTTGGGGAGACCCAGTACTTC.

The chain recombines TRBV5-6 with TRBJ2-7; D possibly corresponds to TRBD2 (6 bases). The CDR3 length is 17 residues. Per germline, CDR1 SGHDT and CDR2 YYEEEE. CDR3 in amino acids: CANSLDYVGSISYEQYF. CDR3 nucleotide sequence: TGTGCAAACAGCTTGGACTACGTGGGATCAATCTCCTACGAGCAGTACTTC.

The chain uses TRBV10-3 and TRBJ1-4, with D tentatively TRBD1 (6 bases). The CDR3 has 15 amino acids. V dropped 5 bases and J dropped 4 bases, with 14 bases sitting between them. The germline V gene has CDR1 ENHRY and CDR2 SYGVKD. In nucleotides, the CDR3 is TGTGCCATCAGTAAAAAACAGGGCAGTAATGAAAAACTGTTTTTT. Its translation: CAISKKQGSNEKLFF.

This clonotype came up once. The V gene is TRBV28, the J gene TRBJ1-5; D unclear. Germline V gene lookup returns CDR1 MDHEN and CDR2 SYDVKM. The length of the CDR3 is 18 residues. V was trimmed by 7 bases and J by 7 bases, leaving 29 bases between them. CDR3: CASNSGSVVMGSNQPQHF. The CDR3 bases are TGTGCCAGCAATTCGGGGTCAGTGGTAATGGGGTCTAACCAGCCCCAGCATTTT.

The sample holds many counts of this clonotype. CDR3 region: CASSPSDSSTNEKLFF. DNA of the CDR3: TGTGCCAGCAGTCCTTCCGACAGCTCAACTAATGAAAAACTGTTTTTT. The chain is built from TRBV4-2 and TRBJ1-4; maybe TRBD1 (5 bases). The CDR3 length is 16 residues. V shed 6 bases and J shed 0 bases, with 14 bases lying between them. The germline gives CDR1 LGHNA, CDR2 YNFKEQ.

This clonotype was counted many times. CDR3 DNA: TGTGCCAGCAAGACTAGCGCCCGCACAGATACGCAGTATTTT. This translates into CASKTSARTDTQYF. The rearrangement joins TRBV11-2 to TRBJ2-3; 8 bases map to TRBD2. V gave up 7 bases and J gave up 1 base; unmatched junction bases: 4. This CDR3 contains 14 residues. Germline CDR1 is SGHAT and CDR2 is FQNNGV. The variable domain in full, completed from reference TRBV11-2 and TRBJ2-3, reads EAGVAQSPRYKIIEKRQSVAFWCNPISGHATLYWYQQILGQGPKLLIQFQNNGVVDDSQLPKDRFSAERLKGVDSTLKIQPAKLEDSAVYLCASKTSARTDTQYFGPGTRLTVL.